The sequence of this T cell receptor beta chain was determined in a study of blood T cell repertoires in COVID-19. This clone was seen a few times. CDR3 length equals 11 residues. CDR1 is LGHDT, CDR2 YNNKEL, per germline (reference sequence). With 6 bases removed from V and 2 bases from J, the gap between germline ends came to 5 bases. Per the authors' pipeline: The authors estimated nucleated cell counts from reference gene primer amplification. Sequencing was performed with immunoSEQ multiplex PCR; in TCRdb, only in-frame clones are kept and a portion is missing. The V and J calls and the clone size are those of that table, but D and trimming were determined from the DNA. The data contain some 110,000 clones, roughly four fifths of them singletons.

The sequence derives from a woman aged 60 to 75 with acute or convalescent COVID-19. Sequencing was done on a sample of peripheral blood. This chain connects TRBV3-1 (or the pseudogene TRBV3-2) to TRBJ2-7, with unresolved D. The CDR3 reads CASRGTYEQYF. CDR3 bases: TGTGCCAGCAGGGGCACCTACGAGCAGTACTTC.